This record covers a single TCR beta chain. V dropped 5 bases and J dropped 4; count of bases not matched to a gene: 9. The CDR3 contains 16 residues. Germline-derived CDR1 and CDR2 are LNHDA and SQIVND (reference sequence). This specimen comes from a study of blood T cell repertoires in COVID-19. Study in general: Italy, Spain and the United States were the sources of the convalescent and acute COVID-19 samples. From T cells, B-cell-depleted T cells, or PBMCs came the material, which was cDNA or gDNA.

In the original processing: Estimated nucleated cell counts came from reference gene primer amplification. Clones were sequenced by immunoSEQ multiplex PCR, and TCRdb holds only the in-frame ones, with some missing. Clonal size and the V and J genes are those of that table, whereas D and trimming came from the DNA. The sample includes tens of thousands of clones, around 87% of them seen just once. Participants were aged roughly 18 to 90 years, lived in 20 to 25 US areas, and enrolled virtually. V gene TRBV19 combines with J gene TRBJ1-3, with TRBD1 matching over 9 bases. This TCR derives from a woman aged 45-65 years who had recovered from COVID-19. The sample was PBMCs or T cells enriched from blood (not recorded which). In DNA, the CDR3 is TGTGCCAGTAGTCAACAGGGGGCGCGAAACGGAAACACCATATATTTT. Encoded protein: CASSQQGARNGNTIYF.